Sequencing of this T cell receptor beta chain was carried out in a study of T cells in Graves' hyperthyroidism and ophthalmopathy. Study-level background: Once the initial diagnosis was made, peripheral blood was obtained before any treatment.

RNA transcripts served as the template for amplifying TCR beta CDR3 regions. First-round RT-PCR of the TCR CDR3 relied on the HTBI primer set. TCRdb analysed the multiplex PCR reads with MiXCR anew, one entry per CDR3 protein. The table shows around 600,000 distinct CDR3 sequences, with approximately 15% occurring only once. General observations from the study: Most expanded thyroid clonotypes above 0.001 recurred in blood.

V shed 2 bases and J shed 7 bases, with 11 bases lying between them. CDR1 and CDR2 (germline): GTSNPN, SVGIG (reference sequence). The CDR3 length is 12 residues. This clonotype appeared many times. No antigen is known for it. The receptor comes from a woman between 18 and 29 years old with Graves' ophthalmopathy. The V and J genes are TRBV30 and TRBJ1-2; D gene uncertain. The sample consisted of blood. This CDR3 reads CAWSNSAGGYTF. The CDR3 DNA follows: TGTGCCTGGAGTAATAGCGCTGGTGGCTACACCTTC.